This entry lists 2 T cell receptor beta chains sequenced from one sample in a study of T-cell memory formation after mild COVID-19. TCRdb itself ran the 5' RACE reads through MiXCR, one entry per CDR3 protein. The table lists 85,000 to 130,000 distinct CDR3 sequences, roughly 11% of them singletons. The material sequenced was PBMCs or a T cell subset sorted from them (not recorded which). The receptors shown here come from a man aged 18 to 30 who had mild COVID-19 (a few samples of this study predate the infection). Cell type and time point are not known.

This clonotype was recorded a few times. In DNA, the CDR3 is TGTGCCAGCAGTCAGGGACCTTTTGAGCAGTTCTTC. It codes for CASSQGPFEQFF. V usage is TRBV6-2 or TRBV6-3 and J usage is TRBJ2-1; tentatively, D is TRBD1 or TRBD2 (5 bases each). V lost 5 bases to trimming and J lost 9 bases, with 11 bases between them. Germline V lookup: CDR1 MNHEY, CDR2 SVGEGT. The CDR3 is 12 amino acids.

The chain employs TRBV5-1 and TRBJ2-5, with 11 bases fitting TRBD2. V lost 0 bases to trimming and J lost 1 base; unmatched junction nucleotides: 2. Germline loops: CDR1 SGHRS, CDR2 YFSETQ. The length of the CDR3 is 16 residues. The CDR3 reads CASSLGLAGSQETQYF. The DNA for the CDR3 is TGCGCCAGCAGCTTGGGACTAGCGGGATCCCAAGAGACCCAGTACTTC.